This T cell receptor (beta chain) derives from a study of CD8 T cells in ankylosing spondylitis. This clonotype was detected a few times. Its specificity is unknown. Quantitative 5'-RACE with molecular barcodes was used to make the TCR beta libraries. TCRdb ran MiXCR on the 5' RACE reads and lists one entry per CDR3 protein. The sample lists about 700,000 distinct CDR3 sequences, roughly 19% occurring once. V shed 2 bases and J 3 bases; nucleotides not matched to a gene: 8. Germline-derived CDR1 and CDR2 are SGHTA and FQGTGA. There are 17 residues in the CDR3. Study-wide findings and caveats: One TCR beta motif, made up of roughly 8 highly homologous variants, appeared characteristic of ankylosing spondylitis blood. Earlier authors reported some of these motif variants in reactive arthritis synovial fluid and blood. Clones linked with disease were CD8+ and fairly uncommon in the peripheral blood.

The source material was blood, either unsorted or a sorted T cell fraction (not recorded which). The TCR was taken from a male donor with ankylosing spondylitis. The V and J genes are TRBV7-3 and TRBJ2-2; 8 bases are shared with TRBD2. This CDR3 reads CASSLRGGDQYTGELFF. CDR3 nucleotide sequence: TGTGCCAGCAGCTTACGGGGGGGGGACCAGTACACCGGGGAGCTGTTTTTT.